The next 19 T cell receptor beta chains were all read from a single sample in a study of cytomegalovirus exposure and HLA in healthy donors. The PCR ran on 60 Vbeta and 13 Jbeta primers. Produced via immunoSEQ multiplex PCR; TCRdb's table is partial and in-frame only. Of 100,000 or so clones in the sample, approximately 78% were seen once. Material: PBMCs. The origin of the receptors is a man between 40 and 49 years old in good health and CMV-seronegative.

The DNA of the CDR3 is TGCGCCAGCAGCCAAAAGGGGGGGGAAACCTACAATGAGCAGTTCTTC. Amino acids: CASSQKGGETYNEQFF. V gene TRBV4-1 combines with J gene TRBJ2-1, with a tentative D call TRBD2 (7 bases). The CDR3 sequence is 16 residues long. V lost 2 bases and J 2 bases, leaving 13 bases between the germline ends. Germline CDR1 MGHRA, CDR2 YSYEKL.

The chain employs TRBV2 and TRBJ2-1; perhaps TRBD1 as D (6 bases). The germline gives CDR1 SNHLY, CDR2 FYNNEI. The CDR3 runs to 14 residues. The ends were cut back, 7 bases at V and 5 bases at J, with 15 bases in the middle. The CDR3 DNA reads as TGTGCCAGCACAATAGGGACAATCGACAATGAGCAGTTCTTC. Its translation is CASTIGTIDNEQFF.

This chain connects TRBV9 to TRBJ1-2; 12 nucleotides agree with TRBD1. Germline CDR1 reads SGDLS; CDR2 reads YYNGEE. V was clipped by 4 bases and J by 8 bases; unmatched bases: 12. The CDR3 runs to 16 residues. Here the CDR3 DNA reads TGTGCCAGCAGCCGGGGGCAGGGACAGGGGGCTAGAGGCTACACCTTC. Translation: CASSRGQGQGARGYTF.

V and J are TRBV19 and TRBJ2-2; 7 bases map to TRBD1. CDR3 length equals 15 residues. V was clipped by 4 bases and J by 4 bases; unmatched bases: 6. Per germline, CDR1 LNHDA and CDR2 SQIVND (reference sequence). CDR3 DNA sequence: TGTGCCAGTAGTACCGGACAGGAGTTCACCGGGGAGCTGTTTTTT. Translation: CASSTGQEFTGELFF. The full variable domain, its missing parts supplied by reference TRBV19 and TRBJ2-2, is DGGITQSPKYLFRKEGQNVTLSCEQNLNHDAMYWYRQDPGQGLRLIYYSQIVNDFQKGDIAEGYSVSREKKESFPLTVTSAQKNPTAFYLCASSTGQEFTGELFFGEGSRLTVL.

V and J are TRBV5-6 and TRBJ2-4; TRBD2 aligns across 11 bases. Germline V gene sequence: CDR1 SGHDT, CDR2 YYEEEE. With V trimmed by 4 bases and J by 1 base, 4 bases remained unmatched. This CDR3 is 16 amino acids long. CDR3 bases: TGTGCCAGCAGCCTAGCGGGGGGCGCGGCCAAAAACATTCAGTACTTC. This gives the protein CASSLAGGAAKNIQYF.

The rearrangement joins TRBV27 to TRBJ2-1, with TRBD1 matching 10 bases. V shed 7 bases and J 3 bases; nucleotides not matched to a gene: 6. Germline-derived CDR1 and CDR2 are MNHEY and SMNVEV (reference sequence). This CDR3 has 15 amino acids. The CDR3 coding sequence is TGTGCCAGCAACCAGGGACAGGGGATCTACAATGAGCAGTTCTTC. Protein product: CASNQGQGIYNEQFF.

The CDR3: CASSSVTDTQYF. As DNA, the CDR3 is TGTGCCAGCAGTTCAGTCACAGATACGCAGTATTTT. The V and J genes are TRBV27 and TRBJ2-3, with no clear D. The germline gives CDR1 MNHEY, CDR2 SMNVEV (reference sequence). V lost 4 bases and J lost 2, with 4 bases in between. This CDR3 comprises 12 residues.

The chain uses TRBV27 and TRBJ1-6, with 9 bases lining up with TRBD1. CDR3 length: 16 amino acids. V lost 5 bases and J lost 5; bases outside the gene matches: 7. CDR1 is MNHEY, CDR2 SMNVEV, per germline (reference sequence). CDR3 sequence (DNA): TGTGCCAGCAGTGTCCGGGACAGGGCAGATAATTCACCCCTCCACTTT. Encoded protein: CASSVRDRADNSPLHF.

The J gene is TRBJ1-2, the V gene TRBV4-1; D uncertain. CDR3 size: 15 residues. Germline CDR1 and CDR2: MGHRA and YSYEKL. Trimming shortened V by 0 bases and J by 1 base, and 9 bases separated the two germline ends. The CDR3 here is CASSQEAGNNYGYTF. CDR3 nucleotides: TGCGCCAGCAGCCAAGAGGCCGGGAATAACTATGGCTACACCTTC.

The table lists this clone with a count of one. The rearrangement joins TRBV5-1 to TRBJ1-1; tentatively, D is TRBD1 (6 bases). With 4 bases removed from V and 5 bases from J, the gap between germline ends came to 15 bases. The CDR3 sequence is 14 residues long. Germline V gene sequence: CDR1 SGHRS, CDR2 YFSETQ. CDR3 in amino acids: CASSQGQRTTEAFF. The CDR3 nucleotides read TGCGCCAGCAGCCAAGGACAGCGGACTACTGAAGCTTTCTTT.

This clone was counted between two and nine times. V gene TRBV5-1 combines with J gene TRBJ2-1; D perhaps matches TRBD1 (6 bases). Between the trimmed V and J ends, which lost 0 bases and 4 bases, there was a span of 8 bases. The CDR3 loop spans 14 amino acids. Germline V gives CDR1 SGHRS, CDR2 YFSETQ. The CDR3 DNA reads as TGCGCCAGCAGCTTGGAAGACAGGTACAATGAGCAGTTCTTC. Protein product: CASSLEDRYNEQFF.

This chain uses TRBV20-1 with TRBJ2-3; no reliable D call. Trimming cost V 1 base and J 5 bases, with 4 bases left between them. The CDR3 covers 11 residues. CDR1 is DFQATT and CDR2 is SNEGSKA in the germline V gene (reference sequence). The DNA of the CDR3 is TGCAGTGCTAGAGCGGGAGATACGCAGTATTTT. Translation gives CSARAGDTQYF.

Notes on this clone: Other DNA sequences in the sample encode the same CDR3. The chain is built from TRBV2 and TRBJ1-1; D gene uncertain. Trimming left V 7 bases short and J 11 bases short, with 17 bases between. The length of the CDR3 is 12 residues. Looked up from germline, CDR1 is SNHLY and CDR2 is FYNNEI. The CDR3 here is CASIETGMVAFF. CDR3 in DNA: TGTGCCAGCATAGAGACGGGGATGGTGGCTTTCTTT.

The rearrangement uses TRBV29-1 and TRBJ1-1; perhaps TRBD1 as D (5 bases). Germline values: CDR1 SQVTM, CDR2 ANQGSEA. The CDR3 contains 14 residues. V shed 2 bases and J shed 3 bases, with 13 bases lying between them. The CDR3 sequence is CSVELQGWYTEAFF. The CDR3 DNA follows: TGCAGCGTTGAATTGCAGGGTTGGTACACTGAAGCTTTCTTT. The full variable domain, its missing parts supplied by reference TRBV29-1 and TRBJ1-1, is SAVISQKPSRDICQRGTSLTIQCQVDSQVTMMFWYRQQPGQSLTLIATANQGSEATYESGFVIDKFPISRPNLTFSTLTVSNMSPEDSSIYLCSVELQGWYTEAFFGQGTRLTVV.

This chain joins TRBV5-8 and TRBJ1-5; D might be TRBD1 (5 bases). The CDR3 runs 15 residues. V was shortened by 6 bases and J by 0 bases, with 13 bases between the two germline ends. Germline values: CDR1 SGHTS, CDR2 YDEGEE. This CDR3 is CASTSGIPSNQPQHF. CDR3 in DNA: TGTGCCAGCACCTCAGGGATTCCTAGCAATCAGCCCCAGCATTTT.

This clone was recorded only once. The rearrangement uses TRBV6-1 and TRBJ1-1, with 8 bases fitting TRBD1. The CDR3 runs 13 residues. V shed 7 bases, J shed 0 bases, and the junction held 1 base outside the gene matches. In germline, CDR1 is MNHNS, CDR2 SASEGT. CDR3 protein: CASTTGVNTEAFF. In nucleotides, the CDR3 is TGTGCCAGCACGACAGGGGTGAACACTGAAGCTTTCTTT.

The chain links TRBV29-1 to TRBJ2-7; D may be TRBD2 (6 bases). CDR3 length: 14 residues. Trimming left V 0 bases short and J 3 bases short, with 12 bases between. CDR1 is SQVTM, CDR2 ANQGSEA, per germline. CDR3 sequence reads: CSVEEGTSSYEQYF. CDR3 coding DNA: TGCAGCGTTGAAGAGGGTACTAGCAGCTACGAGCAGTACTTC.

The rearrangement joins TRBV5-4 to TRBJ2-5; 13 nucleotides agree with TRBD2. From germline, CDR1 is SGHNT and CDR2 YYREEE (reference sequence). The CDR3 runs 16 residues. The V gene end was trimmed by 4 bases and the J gene end by 1 base; junction bases not matched to a gene: 4. The CDR3 loop reads CASSHGLAGVQETQYF. In DNA, the CDR3 is TGTGCCAGCAGCCATGGACTAGCGGGGGTCCAAGAGACCCAGTACTTC.

The rearrangement uses TRBV18 and TRBJ1-2, with D possibly being TRBD1 (6 bases). V was clipped by 4 bases and J by 0 bases, with 9 bases between them. The CDR3 consists of 14 residues. CDR1 and CDR2 (germline): KGHSH, LQKENI. The CDR3 bases are TGTGCCAGCTCACTGGGGGACACTAACTATGGCTACACCTTC. Translating gives CASSLGDTNYGYTF.